This passage covers 4 T cell receptor beta chains from one sample sequenced in a study of CD8 T cells in ankylosing spondylitis. Via MiXCR, TCRdb re-called the 5' RACE reads, giving one row per CDR3 protein. The sample lists some 800,000 distinct CDR3 sequences, roughly 10% occurring once. No antigen has been assigned to these receptors. Notes on the study in general: Typical of ankylosing spondylitis blood, it appeared, was a TCR beta motif of seven to nine highly homologous variants.

Sample: blood, either unsorted or a sorted T cell fraction (not recorded which). These receptor sequences come from a male donor with ankylosing spondylitis.

The gene calls are TRBV10-3 and TRBJ2-2; 7 bases are a match to TRBD1. The germline V gene has CDR1 ENHRY and CDR2 SYGVKD. This CDR3 has 15 residues. With V trimmed by 8 bases and J by 5 bases, 11 bases remained unmatched. The CDR3 DNA reads as TGTGCCATCGGAGAGGGGTACAGGGGAACCGGGGAGCTGTTTTTT. Its protein product is CAIGEGYRGTGELFF.

This chain connects TRBV7-9 to TRBJ1-3, with D unclear. The ends were cut back, 6 bases at V and 1 base at J, with 16 bases in the middle. This CDR3 region has 16 residues. Germline CDR1 and CDR2: SEHNR and FQNEAQ (reference sequence). As DNA, the CDR3 is TGTGCCAGCAGTTTACGACCGCAGCCTTCTGGAAACACCATATATTTT. Translation: CASSLRPQPSGNTIYF.

This clonotype was picked up many times. The genes are TRBV29-1 and TRBJ1-2; D not resolved. Germline V gene lookup returns CDR1 SQVTM and CDR2 ANQGSEA. V lost 6 bases and J 8 bases, leaving 19 bases between the germline ends. The CDR3 covers 13 residues. The CDR3 DNA follows: TGCAGCGTGCGTACGACCTCCCCCTGGGGCTACACCTTC. Encoded protein: CSVRTTSPWGYTF.

This chain connects TRBV12-3 or TRBV12-4 to TRBJ2-1; D ambiguous. The CDR3 contains 14 residues. V was trimmed by 6 bases and J by 6 bases, leaving 15 bases between them. The CDR3 loop reads CASSLVWLSNEQFF. CDR3 nucleotide sequence: TGTGCCAGCAGCCTGGTTTGGCTCTCCAATGAGCAGTTCTTC.